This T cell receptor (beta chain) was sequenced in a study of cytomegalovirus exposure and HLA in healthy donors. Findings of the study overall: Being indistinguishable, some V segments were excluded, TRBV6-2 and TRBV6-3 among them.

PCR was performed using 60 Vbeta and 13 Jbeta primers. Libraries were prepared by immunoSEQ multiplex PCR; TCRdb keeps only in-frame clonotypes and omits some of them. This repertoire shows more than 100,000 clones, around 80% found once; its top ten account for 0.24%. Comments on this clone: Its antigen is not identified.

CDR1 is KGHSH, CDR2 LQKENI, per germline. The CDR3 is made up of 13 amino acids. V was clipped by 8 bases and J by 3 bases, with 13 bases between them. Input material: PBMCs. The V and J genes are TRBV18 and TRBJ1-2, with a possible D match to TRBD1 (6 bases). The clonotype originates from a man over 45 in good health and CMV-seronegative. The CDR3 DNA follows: TGTGCCAGCCACCTCCCAGGGGACTATGGCTACACCTTC. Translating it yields CASHLPGDYGYTF.